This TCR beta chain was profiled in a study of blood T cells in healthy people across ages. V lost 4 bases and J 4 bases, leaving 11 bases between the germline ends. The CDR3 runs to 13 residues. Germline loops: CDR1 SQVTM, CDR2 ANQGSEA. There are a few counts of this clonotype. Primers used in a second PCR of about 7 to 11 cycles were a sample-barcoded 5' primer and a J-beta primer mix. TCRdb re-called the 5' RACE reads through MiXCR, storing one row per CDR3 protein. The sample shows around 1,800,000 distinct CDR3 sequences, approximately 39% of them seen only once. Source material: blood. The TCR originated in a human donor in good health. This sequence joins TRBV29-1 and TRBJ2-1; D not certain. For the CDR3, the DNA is TGCAGCGTTGGCAAGGTTGGGTACAATGAGCAGTTCTTC. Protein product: CSVGKVGYNEQFF.